Listed here is a single T cell receptor beta chain. These data are taken from a study of T cells in tumors after PD-1 blockade. Method: immunoSEQ multiplex PCR; TCRdb's copy keeps in-frame clones and lacks some. Among approximately 45,000 clones listed, 79% were seen once. Trimming removed 6 bases from V and 0 bases from J, with 19 bases in between. The CDR3 is made up of 16 amino acids. Germline CDR1 reads SGHKS; CDR2 reads YYEKEE (reference sequence). Sequenced material: PBMCs, taken before anti-PD-1 therapy. The rearrangement joins TRBV5-5 to TRBJ2-7, with a weak D call TRBD2 (6 bases). This receptor was taken from a human donor with advanced basal cell or squamous cell carcinoma (not recorded which). CDR3 nucleotide sequence: TGTGCCAGCACCCCGGTCGGGACTGCAAGCTCCTACGAGCAGTACTTC. This gives the protein CASTPVGTASSYEQYF.